The next 4 T cell receptor beta chains were all read from a single sample in a study of blood T cell repertoires in COVID-19. Sequenced by immunoSEQ multiplex PCR; TCRdb stores in-frame clones only, minus some. The repertoire holds about 170,000 clones, roughly 84% seen once, with about 2.7% in the top ten. Source material: peripheral blood. The receptors originated from a human donor with acute or convalescent COVID-19. The donor label of this sample is uncertain.

V and J are TRBV12-5 and TRBJ2-7, with TRBD2 matching over 14 bases. In germline, CDR1 is LGHNT, CDR2 FRNRAP. With 1 base clipped from V and 6 bases from J, the junction kept 17 bases outside the gene matches. The CDR3 extends over 20 amino acids. This CDR3 reads CASGLAPKDRRTSGGSEQYF. The DNA of the CDR3 is TGTGCTAGTGGTTTGGCACCCAAAGATCGACGGACTAGCGGGGGGAGCGAGCAGTACTTC. The complete variable domain, with remaining parts taken from reference TRBV12-5 and TRBJ2-7, reads DARVTQTPRHKVTEMGQEVTMRCQPILGHNTVFWYRQTMMQGLELLAYFRNRAPLDDSGMPKDRFSAEMPDATLATLKIQPSEPRDSAVYFCASGLAPKDRRTSGGSEQYFGPGTRLTVT.

The genes are TRBV11-3 and TRBJ1-1, with no clear D. The CDR3 length is 13 residues. Germline-derived CDR1 and CDR2 are SGHNT and YENEEA. V lost 3 bases and J lost 1, with 6 bases in between. The CDR3 is CASSFSRNTEAFF. The DNA for the CDR3 is TGTGCCAGCAGCTTTAGTAGGAACACTGAAGCTTTCTTT.

CDR3 loop: CASTVSLDSPSYEQYF. The CDR3 DNA follows: TGCGCCAGCACGGTTTCCCTCGACAGCCCCTCCTACGAGCAGTACTTC. This sequence joins TRBV5-1 and TRBJ2-7, with D perhaps matching TRBD1 (5 bases). The V end lost 6 bases, the J end lost 0 bases, and 19 bases lay between the germline ends. This CDR3 has 16 amino acids. CDR1 SGHRS and CDR2 YFSETQ come from the germline V gene.

V and J are TRBV9 and TRBJ1-1; D gene unclear. The CDR3 consists of 15 residues. V was pared by 3 bases and J by 4 bases, with 16 bases between. Germline CDR1 reads SGDLS; CDR2 reads YYNGEE. DNA for the CDR3: TGTGCCAGCAGCGCCGCTAGGGAGTTTATCACTGAAGCTTTCTTT. Encoded protein: CASSAAREFITEAFF.